The 9 T cell receptor beta chains given below trace back to one sample, sequenced in a study of CD8+CD57+ T cells in acquired aplastic anemia. Profiling that covered TCR beta VDJ and CDR3 relied on genomic DNA as its template. TCRdb ran MiXCR on the reads and lists one entry per CDR3 protein. The data show over 150,000 distinct CDR3 sequences, roughly three fifths seen once. Patients sequenced had flow cytometry evidence of CD8+CD57+ cell expansion. Sequencing input: sorted CD4+, CD8+, or CD8+CD57+ T cells (not recorded which) from PBMCs. All receptors come from a human donor with aplastic anemia.

Note on this clonotype: A much larger clone differs by one base, so this may be a read error. The chain carries TRBV7-6 and TRBJ1-3; D remains ambiguous. The V gene's germline CDR1 is SGHVS and CDR2 FNYEAQ. The CDR3 spans 17 residues. Here the CDR3 reads CASSLQDGRYAGNTIHF. The DNA for the CDR3 is TGTGCCAGCAGCTTACAAGACGGCAGATATGCTGGAAACACCATACATTTT. The variable domain in full, completed from reference TRBV7-6 and TRBJ1-3, reads GAGVSQSPRYKVTKRGQDVALRCDPISGHVSLYWYRQALGQGPEFLTYFNYEAQQDKSGLPNDRFSAERPEGSISTLTIQRTEQRDSAMYRCASSLQDGRYAGNTIHFGEGSWLTVV.

This clonotype came up once. The CDR3 does not close with the conserved phenylalanine or tryptophan, likely indicating a read error. The limits of the CDR3 on the DNA are not certain, so only TCRdb's listed CDR3 is given. The chain employs TRBV20-1 and TRBJ1-6; no DNA check was done on the table's D call, TRBD1. The CDR3 is 13 amino acids long, termini counted. CDR1 is DFQATT, CDR2 SNEGSKA, per germline (reference sequence). CDR3 in amino acids: CSARVDPGTGLNY.

This chain uses TRBV7-9 with TRBJ1-2; D uncertain. CDR3 length: 15 residues. In germline, CDR1 is SEHNR, CDR2 FQNEAQ (reference sequence). The germline V and J ends were trimmed by 1 base and 2 bases, with 11 bases remaining between them. CDR3: CASSLDNQENYGYTF. DNA of the CDR3: TGTGCCAGCAGCTTAGACAATCAAGAGAACTATGGCTACACCTTC.

This clonotype showed up many times. CDR3 region: CASKTGNTDTQYF. DNA for the CDR3: TGTGCCAGTAAGACAGGCAACACAGATACGCAGTATTTT. This chain links TRBV19 with TRBJ2-3; tentative D call: TRBD1 (6 bases). Germline values: CDR1 LNHDA, CDR2 SQIVND (reference sequence). The V and J ends lost 7 bases and 2 bases respectively, with 10 bases between them. The CDR3 length is 13 residues.

The chain has TRBV6-1 and TRBJ2-3, with 10 positions matching TRBD2. CDR1 is MNHNS, CDR2 SASEGT, per germline. J was trimmed by 2 bases and V by 5 bases; bases with no gene match: 7. The CDR3 is 16 residues long. Written as DNA, the CDR3 is TGTGCCAGCAGTTCGCAACTAGCGGGGTCCACAGATACGCAGTATTTT. It yields the protein CASSSQLAGSTDTQYF.

The chain links TRBV29-1 to TRBJ2-1, with TRBD2 identical over 11 bases. The CDR3 length is 16 residues. With V trimmed by 1 base and J by 4 bases, 6 bases remained unmatched. CDR1 SQVTM and CDR2 ANQGSEA come from the germline V gene. CDR3 region: CSVEAKTSGVYNEQFF. The CDR3 bases are TGCAGCGTTGAAGCGAAGACTAGCGGGGTTTACAATGAGCAGTTCTTC.

This chain links TRBV20-1 with TRBJ2-3, with 8 bases aligning to TRBD2. With 6 bases clipped from V and 0 bases from J, the junction kept 11 bases outside the gene matches. The CDR3 sequence is 16 residues long. Per the germline V gene, CDR1 is DFQATT and CDR2 is SNEGSKA (reference sequence). CDR3 sequence: CSAHYSGTRSTDTQYF. The CDR3 nucleotides read TGCAGTGCCCATTATAGCGGGACTCGCAGCACAGATACGCAGTATTTT.

This sequence joins TRBV7-2 and TRBJ2-1, with D perhaps matching TRBD2 (6 bases). Germline CDR1 and CDR2: SGHTA and FQGNSA. Deletions cut 3 bases from V and 7 bases from J, with 13 bases between. This CDR3 has 14 residues. CDR3 loop: CASSFVSGANEQFF. The CDR3 DNA reads TGTGCCAGCAGCTTCGTGTCGGGAGCGAATGAGCAGTTCTTC. Full variable domain (rest looked up from reference TRBV7-2 and TRBJ2-1): GAGVSQSPSNKVTEKGKDVELRCDPISGHTALYWYRQSLGQGLEFLIYFQGNSAPDKSGLPSDRFSAERTGGSVSTLTIQRTQQEDSAVYLCASSFVSGANEQFFGPGTRLTVL.

J is TRBJ1-1 and V is TRBV20-1; 7 bases are a match to TRBD1. CDR1 and CDR2 from the germline V gene are DFQATT and SNEGSKA (reference sequence). The V gene end was trimmed by 3 bases and the J gene end by 2 bases; junction bases not matched to a gene: 9. This CDR3 contains 15 residues. The CDR3 sequence is CSASGGTADNTEAFF. The CDR3 nucleotides read TGCAGTGCTAGTGGCGGGACAGCCGATAACACTGAAGCTTTCTTT.